The source of this T cell receptor beta chain is a study of early T cells in non-severe SARS-CoV-2 infection. Study-wide points: VDJdb matching, biased toward anti-spike CD8 responses, missed private and CD4 specificities.

The sample holds a few counts of this clonotype. Its cognate antigen is unknown. The junction departs from the called germline gene at one end, perhaps through a read error. In germline, CDR1 is SQVTM, CDR2 ANQGSEA. This CDR3 comprises 11 residues. Researchers attached unique molecular identifiers to individual cDNA molecules. TCRdb re-derived calls from the 5' RACE reads in MiXCR, one entry per CDR3 protein. This table holds under 75,000 distinct CDR3 sequences, over 10% found once. The sample was whole blood. This TCR derives from an adult who was a healthcare worker with PCR-confirmed SARS-CoV-2 infection or an uninfected control (not recorded which). The rearrangement uses TRBV29-1 and TRBJ2-1, with 8 bases identical to TRBD2. This CDR3 reads CSVAILGLEVF. Written as DNA, the CDR3 is TGCAGCGTTGCCATTCTGGGACTAGAGGTCTTC.